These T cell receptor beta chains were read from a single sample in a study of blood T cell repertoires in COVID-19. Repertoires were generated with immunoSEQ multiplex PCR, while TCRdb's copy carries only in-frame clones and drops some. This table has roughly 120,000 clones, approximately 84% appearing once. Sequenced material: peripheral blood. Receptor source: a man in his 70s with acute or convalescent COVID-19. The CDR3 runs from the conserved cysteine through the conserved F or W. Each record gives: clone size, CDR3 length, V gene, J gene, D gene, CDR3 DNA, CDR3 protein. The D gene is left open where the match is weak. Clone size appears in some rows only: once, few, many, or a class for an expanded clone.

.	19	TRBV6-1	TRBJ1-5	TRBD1	TGTGCCAGCAGTGAGTTCGGGACAGGGCTAACCTATAGCAATCAGCCCCAGCATTTT	CASSEFGTGLTYSNQPQHF
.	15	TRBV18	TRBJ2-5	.	TGTGCCAGCTCACCAGGGCAGGGTTTTGACGAGACCCAGTACTTC	CASSPGQGFDETQYF
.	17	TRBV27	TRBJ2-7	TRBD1	TGTGCCAGCACCTTGCCCGGGGACAGGCCCCCGCCTCCCGAGCAGTACTTC	CASTLPGDRPPPPEQYF
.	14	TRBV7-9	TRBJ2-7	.	TGTGCCAGCAGCTTAATCGACTACTCCTACGAGCAGTACTTC	CASSLIDYSYEQYF
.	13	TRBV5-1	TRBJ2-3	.	TGCGCCAGCAGCTTTAGTCCCACAGATACGCAGTATTTT	CASSFSPTDTQYF
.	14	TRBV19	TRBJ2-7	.	TGTGCCAGTAGAGGAGGGCAGGGGGCCTACGAGCAGTACTTC	CASRGGQGAYEQYF
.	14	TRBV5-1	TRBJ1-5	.	TGCGCCAGCGCCGAGGGTGGAGGCAATCAGCCCCAGCATTTT	CASAEGGGNQPQHF
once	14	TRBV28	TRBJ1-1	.	TGTGCCAGCACCTGGGGGGGTGTTGGCACTGAAGCTTTCTTT	CASTWGGVGTEAFF
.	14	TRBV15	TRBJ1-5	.	TGTGCCACCAGCACCGGGACATCGGATCAGCCCCAGCATTTT	CATSTGTSDQPQHF
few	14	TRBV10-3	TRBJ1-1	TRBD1	TGTGCCATCAGTCGGGACAGGGGAAACACTGAAGCTTTCTTT	CAISRDRGNTEAFF
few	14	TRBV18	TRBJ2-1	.	TGTGCCAGCTCACCAGGAGGGACTGGGAGTGAGCAGTTCTTC	CASSPGGTGSEQFF
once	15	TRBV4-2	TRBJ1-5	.	TGTGCCAGCAGCCAAGGGGGGGATAGCAATCAGCCCCAGCATTTT	CASSQGGDSNQPQHF
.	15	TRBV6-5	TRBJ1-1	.	TGTGCCAGCAGTTACTCGACCGGGGTGGCCACTGAAGCTTTCTTT	CASSYSTGVATEAFF
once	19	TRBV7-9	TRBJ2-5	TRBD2	TGTGCCAGCAGCTTTTCCCCGGGACTAGCGGGGAATGTCCAAGAGACCCAGTACTTC	CASSFSPGLAGNVQETQYF
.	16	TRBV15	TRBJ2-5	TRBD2	TGTGCCACCAGCAGAGATAGAACGGGGGGGCGAGAGACCCAGTACTTC	CATSRDRTGGRETQYF
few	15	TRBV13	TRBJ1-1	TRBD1	TGTGCCAGCAGCTTGGACAGGCCCAAGTCGTGGGAAGCTTTCTTT	CASSLDRPKSWEAFF
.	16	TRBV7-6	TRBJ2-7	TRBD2	TGTGCCAGCAGCAGACTAGCGGGGGGCCTTTGGAACGAGCAGTACTTC	CASSRLAGGLWNEQYF
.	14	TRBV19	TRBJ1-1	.	TGTGCCAGTAGTATGAGGCACGCAAACACTGAAGCTTTCTTT	CASSMRHANTEAFF
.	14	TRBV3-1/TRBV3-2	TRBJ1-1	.	TGTGCCAGCAGCCAGGGGGGATCGAACACTGAAGCTTTCTTT	CASSQGGSNTEAFF
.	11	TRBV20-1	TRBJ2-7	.	TGCAGTGCTAGAGTTGCGGACGAGCAGTACTTC	CSARVADEQYF
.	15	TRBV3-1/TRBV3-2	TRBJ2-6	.	TGTGCCAGCAGCCCCAGGGGCTCTGGGGCCAACGTCCTGACTTTC	CASSPRGSGANVLTF
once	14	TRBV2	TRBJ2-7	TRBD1	TGTGCCAGCAGTGGACGACAGGGGGCCTACGAGCAGTACTTC	CASSGRQGAYEQYF
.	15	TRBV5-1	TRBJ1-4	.	TGCGCCAGCAGCTTTATGGGGGGAACTAATGAAAAACTGTTTTTT	CASSFMGGTNEKLFF